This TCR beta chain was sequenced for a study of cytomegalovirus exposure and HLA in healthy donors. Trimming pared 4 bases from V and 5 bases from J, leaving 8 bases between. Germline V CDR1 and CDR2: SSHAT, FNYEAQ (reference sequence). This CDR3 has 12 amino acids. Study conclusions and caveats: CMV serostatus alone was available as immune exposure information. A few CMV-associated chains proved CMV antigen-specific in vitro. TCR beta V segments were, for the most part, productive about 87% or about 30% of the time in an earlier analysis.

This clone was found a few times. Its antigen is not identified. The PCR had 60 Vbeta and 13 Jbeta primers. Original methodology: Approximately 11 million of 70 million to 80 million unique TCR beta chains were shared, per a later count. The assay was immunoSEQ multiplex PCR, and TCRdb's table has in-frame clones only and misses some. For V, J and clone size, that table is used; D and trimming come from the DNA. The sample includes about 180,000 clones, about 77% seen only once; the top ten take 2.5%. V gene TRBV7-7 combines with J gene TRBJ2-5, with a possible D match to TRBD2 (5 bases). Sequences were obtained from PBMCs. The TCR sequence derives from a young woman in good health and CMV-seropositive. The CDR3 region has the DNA TGTGCCAGCAGCTCACCGGGGGAGACCCAGTACTTC. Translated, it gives CASSSPGETQYF. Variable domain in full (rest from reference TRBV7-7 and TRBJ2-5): GAGVSQSPRYKVTKRGQDVTLRCDPISSHATLYWYQQALGQGPEFLTYFNYEAQPDKSGLPSDRFSAERPEGSISTLTIQRTEQRDSAMYRCASSSPGETQYFGPGTRLLVL.